This T cell receptor beta chain is from a study of identical twins. TCRdb reanalysed the 5' RACE reads using MiXCR and keeps one entry per CDR3 protein. The sample yields nearly 900,000 distinct CDR3 sequences, around an eighth seen once. This clonotype was picked up one time. Its antigen remains unidentified. Germline V gene lookup returns CDR1 KGHDR and CDR2 SFDVKD. V dropped 5 bases and J dropped 1; count of bases not matched to a gene: 8. The CDR3 consists of 17 residues. Study-level findings and limits: Out-of-frame alpha sequences that twins shared showed excess low generation probability. Invariant populations such as MAIT and iNKT cells could partly muddle zero-insertion analyses. Models underestimated out-of-frame TCR alpha sharing in monozygotic twins.

A further study also used this sample, focusing on yellow fever vaccine responses in identical twins.

This chain uses TRBV24-1 with TRBJ2-1, with 9 bases matching TRBD1. The receptor was isolated from a woman under 30 in good health. The specimen was PBMCs. CDR3 amino acids: CATSAMGTGLSYNEQFF. In nucleotides, the CDR3 is TGTGCCACCAGTGCTATGGGGACAGGGTTATCCTACAATGAGCAGTTCTTC.